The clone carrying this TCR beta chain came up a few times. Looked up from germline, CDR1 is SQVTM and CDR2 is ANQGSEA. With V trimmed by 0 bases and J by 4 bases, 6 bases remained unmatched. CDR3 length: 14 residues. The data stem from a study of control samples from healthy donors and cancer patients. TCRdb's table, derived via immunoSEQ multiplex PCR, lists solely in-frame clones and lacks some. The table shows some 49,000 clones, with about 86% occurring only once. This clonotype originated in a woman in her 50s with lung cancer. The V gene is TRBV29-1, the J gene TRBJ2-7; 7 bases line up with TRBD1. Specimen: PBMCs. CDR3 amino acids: CSVEERTGRYEQYF. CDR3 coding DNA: TGCAGCGTTGAAGAAAGGACAGGACGATACGAGCAGTACTTC.